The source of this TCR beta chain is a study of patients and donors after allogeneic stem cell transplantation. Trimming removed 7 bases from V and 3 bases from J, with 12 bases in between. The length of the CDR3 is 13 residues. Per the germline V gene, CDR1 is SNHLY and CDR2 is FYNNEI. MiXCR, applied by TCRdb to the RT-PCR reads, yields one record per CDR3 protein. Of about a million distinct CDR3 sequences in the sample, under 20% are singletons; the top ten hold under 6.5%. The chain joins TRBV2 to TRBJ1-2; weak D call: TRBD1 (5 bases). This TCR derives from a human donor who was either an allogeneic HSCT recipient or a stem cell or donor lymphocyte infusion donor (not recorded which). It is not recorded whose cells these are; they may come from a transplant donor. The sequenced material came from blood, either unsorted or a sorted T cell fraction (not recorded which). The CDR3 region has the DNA TGTGCCAGCAATGCAGGGCAGGACTATGGCTACACCTTC. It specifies CASNAGQDYGYTF.